This T cell receptor beta chain comes out of a study of blood T cell repertoires in COVID-19. For the study at large: PBMCs, B-cell-depleted T cells, or T cells were the source of the cDNA or gDNA that made up the material.

How the authors handled the data: Amplified reference gene primers provided the basis for estimating nucleated cell counts. The assay was immunoSEQ multiplex PCR, and TCRdb's table has in-frame clones only and misses some. V, J and clone size are taken as reported in that table, and D and trimming were inferred from the DNA itself. The sample contains about 150,000 clones, approximately 85% of which appear only once. Enrolled during active infection, Seattle patients were then followed longitudinally. Per the germline V gene, CDR1 is LNHDA and CDR2 is SQIVND (reference sequence). The V and J ends lost 5 bases and 8 bases respectively, with 15 bases between them. The CDR3 has 13 residues.

The sample was peripheral blood. This receptor was identified in a man older than 75 with COVID-19, enrolled during active disease. This chain links TRBV19 with TRBJ1-2, with D possibly TRBD1 on 6 matching bases. This CDR3 is CASSPNLRGGYTF. CDR3 DNA: TGTGCCAGTAGTCCGAACCTCAGGGGCGGCTACACCTTC.